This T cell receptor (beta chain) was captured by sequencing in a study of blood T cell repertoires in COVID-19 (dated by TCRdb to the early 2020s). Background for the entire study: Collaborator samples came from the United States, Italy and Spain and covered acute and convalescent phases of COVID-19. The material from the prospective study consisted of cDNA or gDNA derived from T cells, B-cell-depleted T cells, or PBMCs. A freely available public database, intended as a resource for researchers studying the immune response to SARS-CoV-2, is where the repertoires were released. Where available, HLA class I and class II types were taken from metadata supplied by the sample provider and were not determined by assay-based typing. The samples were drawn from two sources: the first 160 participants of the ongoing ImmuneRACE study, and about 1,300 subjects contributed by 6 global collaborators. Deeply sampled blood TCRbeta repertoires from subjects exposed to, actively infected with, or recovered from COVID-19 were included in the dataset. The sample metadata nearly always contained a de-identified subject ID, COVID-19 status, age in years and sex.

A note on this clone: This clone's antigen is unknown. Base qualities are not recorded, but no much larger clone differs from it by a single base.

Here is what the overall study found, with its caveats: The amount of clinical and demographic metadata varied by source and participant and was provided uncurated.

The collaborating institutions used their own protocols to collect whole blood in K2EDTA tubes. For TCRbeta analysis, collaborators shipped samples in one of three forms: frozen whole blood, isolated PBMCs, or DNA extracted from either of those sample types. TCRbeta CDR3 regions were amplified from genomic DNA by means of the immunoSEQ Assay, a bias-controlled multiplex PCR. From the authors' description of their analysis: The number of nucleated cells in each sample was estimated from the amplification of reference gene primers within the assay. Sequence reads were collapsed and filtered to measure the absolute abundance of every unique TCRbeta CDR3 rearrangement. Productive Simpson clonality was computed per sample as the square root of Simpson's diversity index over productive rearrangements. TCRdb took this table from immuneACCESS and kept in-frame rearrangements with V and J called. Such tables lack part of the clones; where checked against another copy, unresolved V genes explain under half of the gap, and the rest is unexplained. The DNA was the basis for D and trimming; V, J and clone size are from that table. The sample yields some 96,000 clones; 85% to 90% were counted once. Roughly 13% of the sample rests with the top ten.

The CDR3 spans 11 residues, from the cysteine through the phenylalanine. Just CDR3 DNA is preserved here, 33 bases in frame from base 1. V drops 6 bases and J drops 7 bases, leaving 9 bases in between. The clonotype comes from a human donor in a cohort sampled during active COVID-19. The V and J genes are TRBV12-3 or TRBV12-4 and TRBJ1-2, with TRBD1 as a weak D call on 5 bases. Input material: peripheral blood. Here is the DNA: TGTGCCAGCAGCAGGGTGCGTGGCTACACCTTC. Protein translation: CASSRVRGYTF.